This TCR beta chain was identified in a study of identical twins. Study-wide findings and caveats: A cross-sectional statistical analysis, not follow-up of the same donors, supported the conclusions. A partial confounding effect on zero-insertion analyses could come from invariant MAIT and iNKT cells.

V was shortened by 8 bases and J by 10 bases, with 9 bases between the two germline ends. The CDR3 runs 11 residues. Germline CDR1 reads MNHEY; CDR2 reads SVGAGI. TCRdb recomputed calls from the 5' RACE reads with MiXCR, one row per CDR3 protein. The repertoire holds about 690,000 distinct CDR3 sequences, around 20% seen once, with around 4.5% in the top ten. This clonotype has at least ten counts. Its cognate antigen is unknown. This same sample was also part of a study on T cells expressing NK-cell markers. That work contributes: Several donors' CD3+CD56-NKG2C+ cells were dominated by the same clonotypes. HCMV specificity of the expanded NKG2C+ T cell clones was not established.

Source material: PBMCs. The receptor's source is a woman aged 18-29 years in good health. The rearrangement links TRBV6-5 to TRBJ1-6; D not certain. The CDR3 sequence is CASGVRSPLHF. The CDR3 nucleotides are TGTGCCAGCGGGGTGCGGTCACCCCTCCACTTT.